The clone carrying this TCR beta chain was recorded a few times. Its antigen is currently unknown. Both previously described methods and listed TCR primers were employed to make bulk TCR libraries. TCRdb ran MiXCR on the PCR reads and lists one entry per CDR3 protein. The sample yields around 94,000 distinct CDR3 sequences, about a third seen once. The data were obtained in a study of molecular identifiers for immune sequencing clone quantification. Across the study: Five aliquots were made in replicates from the RNA of approximately 22,000 or 94,000 naive CD8 cells, and four were sequenced. Points from the study as a whole: The share of molecules held by clones above 20 RNA copies was over 99% in effector cells and under 1% in naive cells.

With V trimmed by 3 bases and J by 2 bases, 3 bases remained unmatched. This CDR3 has 14 amino acids. Germline V gene data show CDR1 as SGDLS and CDR2 as YYNGEE. The genes are TRBV9 and TRBJ2-3; 7 positions match TRBD2. The sequence came from a human donor in good health. Some libraries in this study had Jurkat cell RNA spiked in. Material for sequencing was naive CD8+ T cells from blood, with Jurkat cell RNA spiked in. Indicated subset: FACS-sorted CD8+CD4-CCR7+CD45RA+ naive T cells. The CDR3 DNA follows: TGTGCCAGCAGCGGGACTAGTTTCACAGATACGCAGTATTTT. Translation: CASSGTSFTDTQYF. The full variable domain, rest sourced from reference TRBV9 and TRBJ2-3, is DSGVTQTPKHLITATGQRVTLRCSPRSGDLSVYWYQQSLDQGLQFLIQYYNGEERAKGNILERFSAQQFPDLHSELNLSSLELGDSALYFCASSGTSFTDTQYFGPGTRLTVL.